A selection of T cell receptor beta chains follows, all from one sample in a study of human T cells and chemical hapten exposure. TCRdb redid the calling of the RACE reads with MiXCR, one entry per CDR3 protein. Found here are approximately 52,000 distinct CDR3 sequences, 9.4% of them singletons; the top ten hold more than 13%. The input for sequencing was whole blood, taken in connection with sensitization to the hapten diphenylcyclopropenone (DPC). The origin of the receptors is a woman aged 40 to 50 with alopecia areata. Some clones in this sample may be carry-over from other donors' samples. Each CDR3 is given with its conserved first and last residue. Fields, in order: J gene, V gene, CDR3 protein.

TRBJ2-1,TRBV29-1,CSVEVADEQFF
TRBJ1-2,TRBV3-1,CASSQDRQRDGYTF
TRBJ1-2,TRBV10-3,CAISEGPAYGYTF
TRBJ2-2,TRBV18,CASSPRGPGSNTGELFF
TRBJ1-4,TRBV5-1,CASSGQLNEKLFF
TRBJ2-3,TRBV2,CASSESSSTDTQYF
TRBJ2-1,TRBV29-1,CSVDMALSSYNEQFF
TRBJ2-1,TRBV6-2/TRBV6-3,CASSLSVGSGGIDEQFF
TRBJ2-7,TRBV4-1,CASSQGLPYEQYF
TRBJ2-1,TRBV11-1,CASSRPSTFNEQFF
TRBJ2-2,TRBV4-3,CASSQDRAGELFF
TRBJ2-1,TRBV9,CASSRSLGEQFF
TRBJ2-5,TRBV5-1,CASSLIGTYQETQYF
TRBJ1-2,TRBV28,CASRLSNYGYTF
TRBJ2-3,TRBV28,CASSLSLGGRVDTQYF
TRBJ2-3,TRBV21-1,CASSKVLDTQYF
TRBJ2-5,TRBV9,CASSISTRGITQETQYF
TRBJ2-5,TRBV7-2,CASSLAGTSGAETQYF
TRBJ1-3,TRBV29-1,CSVARTARNTIYF
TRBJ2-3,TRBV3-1,CASSQDGKSTDTQYF
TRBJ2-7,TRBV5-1,CASSLGYTSYEQYF
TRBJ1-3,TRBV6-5,CASRRSGTGANTIYF
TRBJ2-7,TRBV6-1,CASSDGTDYEQYF
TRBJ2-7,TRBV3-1,CASSQGPGGGEQYF
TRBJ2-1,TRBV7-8,CASRPDASYNEQFF
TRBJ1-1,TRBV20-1,CSARGIEDLNTEAFF
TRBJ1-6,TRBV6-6,CASSYMGPSSYNSPLHF
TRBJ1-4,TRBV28,CASSRGEEKLFF
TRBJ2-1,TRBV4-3,CASSQARISYNEQFF
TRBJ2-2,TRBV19,CASSTENLLTGELFF
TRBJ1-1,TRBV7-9,CASSYGTGVDDTEAFF
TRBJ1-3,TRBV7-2,CASSSDSFAGNTIYF
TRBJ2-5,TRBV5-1,CASSSGRSGAEETQYF
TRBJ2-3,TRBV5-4,CASSRGQGTDTQYF
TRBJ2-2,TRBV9,CASSVVGSGELFF
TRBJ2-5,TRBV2,CASTREASGTQYF